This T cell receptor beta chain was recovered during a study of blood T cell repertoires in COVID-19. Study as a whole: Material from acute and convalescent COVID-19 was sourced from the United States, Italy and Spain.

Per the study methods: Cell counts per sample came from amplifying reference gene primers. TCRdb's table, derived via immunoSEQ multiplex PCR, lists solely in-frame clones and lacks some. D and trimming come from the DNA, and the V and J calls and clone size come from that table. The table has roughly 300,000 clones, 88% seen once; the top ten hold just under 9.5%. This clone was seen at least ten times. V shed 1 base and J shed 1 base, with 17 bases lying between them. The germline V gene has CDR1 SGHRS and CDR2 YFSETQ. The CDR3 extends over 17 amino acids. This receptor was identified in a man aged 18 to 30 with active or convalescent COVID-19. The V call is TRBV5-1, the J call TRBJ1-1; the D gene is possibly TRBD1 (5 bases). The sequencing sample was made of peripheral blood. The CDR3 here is CASSLWLVGAPNTEAFF. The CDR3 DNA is TGCGCCAGCAGCTTGTGGCTCGTAGGGGCTCCGAACACTGAAGCTTTCTTT.